This T cell receptor (beta chain) was identified during a study of CD8+CD57+ T cells in acquired aplastic anemia. Patients included in sequencing had previously demonstrated CD8+CD57+ cell expansion by flow cytometry. The use of genomic DNA as template underpinned the TCR beta VDJ and CDR3 profiling. Each CDR3 protein is one row after TCRdb ran MiXCR on the reads. The sample has roughly 150,000 distinct CDR3 sequences, around 43% seen once. This clonotype was seen a few times. Relative to the germline gene, one junction end is altered; a read error may explain this. The sequencing input was sorted CD4+, CD8+, or CD8+CD57+ T cells (not recorded which) from PBMCs. The TCR comes from a human donor with aplastic anemia.

The CDR3 protein is CAIRAGTDNSPLHF. For the CDR3, the DNA is TGTGCTATCAGGGCCGGGACGGATAATTCACCCCTCCACTTT. The chain carries TRBV10-3 and TRBJ1-6; D possibly corresponds to TRBD1 (5 bases). Germline V gene lookup returns CDR1 ENHRY and CDR2 SYGVKD. The CDR3 is made up of 14 amino acids.